This T cell receptor beta chain was recovered during a study of T cells in Graves' hyperthyroidism and ophthalmopathy (dated by TCRdb to 2018 to 2020). Context from the whole study: Peripheral blood was collected at initial diagnosis, before any treatment. To identify distinguishing TCR V-J signatures, a discovery cohort of 95 to 100 patients was used, comprising some 43 with Graves' ophthalmopathy and approximately 57 with stable Graves' hyperthyroidism. An independent validation cohort of 18 to 20 hyperthyroidism patients and approximately 16 patients who later progressed to ophthalmopathy tested prospective prediction of ophthalmopathy. For training and testing, the 95 to 100 patients in the discovery cohort were randomly divided in a 7:3 ratio. In several Graves' hyperthyroidism patients, the study also compared T-cell repertoires from thyroid tissue with T-cell repertoires from blood. Following sampling, methimazole starting at 30 mg daily was given to hyperthyroidism patients, and high-dose intravenous methylprednisolone was given to ophthalmopathy patients. TCR Vbeta CDR3 sequencing of some 140 peripheral blood samples (43 ophthalmopathy, 70 to 85 hyperthyroidism and around 17 progressor patients) is reported in the paper. What the authors observed across the whole study: In cross-validation, a model built on a 13 V-J signature told ophthalmopathy apart from stable hyperthyroidism with 87.88% sensitivity and approximately 84% specificity, and in testing the same model reached 80%/75%. Blood samples also contained most of the expanded thyroid clonotypes (frequency above 0.001), which suggests that blood repertoires may reflect thyroid immune responses. Sample size was not statistically predetermined, and investigators were not blinded to group allocation. In validation, the model predicted progression to ophthalmopathy a median of roughly six months before onset, with over 55% sensitivity and roughly 72% specificity.

The CDR3 sequence holds 17 residues, the cysteine and phenylalanine included. Just the 51-base CDR3 DNA is kept, in frame starting at base 1. For this chain, trimming is 4 bases at the V end and 6 bases at the J end, and the number of junction bases without a gene match is 9. From the germline V gene, CDR1 is SGHTA and CDR2 is FQGTGA. The TCR beta CDR3 regions were amplified from RNA transcripts. The first round of RT-PCR for the TCR CDR3 was performed with the HTBI primer set and the Qiagen OneStep RT-PCR kit. A second multiplex PCR round built the libraries, followed by size selection and purification. Sequencing of the libraries was done on an Illumina HiSeq2000 using paired-end 100 bp reads. Under the source paper's analysis protocol: SOAPnuke was used to process the raw data, with reads discarded if the reads contained adapters or uncalled bases, had a mean Phred below 15, or lacked an exact constant-primer or identifier match. COPE v1.2.5 was used to merge the high-quality paired reads, and each unique nucleotide sequence was defined as a clonotype. MiTCR v1.1 was used to align the clonotypes against IMGT TRBV, TRBD and TRBJ reference segments. The analysis included only V-J combinations with a frequency above 0.0001, which together covered approximately 99% of the repertoires. A TCS score was defined as the ratio of F50 (clonal expansion) to E x V (chaos), with BLOSUM62-based TCRdist applied between CDR3 peptides within each V-J. Welch's t-statistics and random forest reduced fewer than 550 V-J features to roughly 13, which were used in a naive Bayes classifier (R e1071). In TCRdb, the public reads were trimmed at Q25 with fastp and aligned with MiXCR, with productive beta chains retained. Identical CDR3 proteins give one entry, which carries the most common genes and DNA. None of the V and J calls come from the authors' own analysis; TCRdb made them. Within this sample are 340,000 or so distinct CDR3 sequences, with about 21% of them counted one time only. The ten biggest clones cover less than 65% of the sample.

Notes on this clonotype: Its cognate antigen has yet to be identified. Base quality data are lacking; no much larger clone is found one base away.

A patient counted as having stable Graves' hyperthyroidism if no progression to ophthalmopathy occurred over 18 months of follow-up. Hyperthyroidism patients were aged 18 to 65 years and newly diagnosed, with disease duration of less than 2 months. Any patient with an uncontrolled infection, another autoimmune disease, pregnancy or lactation was excluded. Diagnoses were based on clinical symptoms, serum thyroxine and TRAb, thyroid ultrasound and orbital computed tomography. PBMCs were isolated from about 10 ml of fresh peripheral blood by Ficoll-Paque density gradient centrifugation. Total RNA was extracted using Trizol reagent, and RNA quality was assessed on an Agilent 2100 Bioanalyzer.

The chain was built from TRBV7-3 and TRBJ2-2; 12 middle bases align to TRBD2. This sequence originates from a woman aged 45-65 years with Graves' hyperthyroidism. The sample comprised blood. The sequenced DNA is TGTGCCAGCAGCTCCCCGACTAGCGGGAGATCGTCCGGGGAGCTGTTTTTT. This encodes CASSSPTSGRSSGELFF.